These 23 T cell receptor beta chains were all obtained from the same sample, sequenced in a study of cytomegalovirus exposure and HLA in healthy donors. PCR primers comprised 60 Vbeta and 13 Jbeta primers. Assay used: immunoSEQ multiplex PCR; TCRdb lists only in-frame clones, some missing. The table shows some 150,000 clones, with over 75% occurring only once. The specimen was PBMCs. These receptors came from a man under 40 in good health and CMV-seropositive.

The gene calls are TRBV5-1 and TRBJ1-2; the match to TRBD1 covers 7 bases. CDR3 length equals 15 residues. Per germline, CDR1 SGHRS and CDR2 YFSETQ. V was clipped by 4 bases and J by 2 bases; unmatched bases: 8. In nucleotides, the CDR3 is TGCGCCAGCAGCCCGACGGGACAGAAAAACTATGGCTACACCTTC. Its protein is CASSPTGQKNYGYTF.

J is TRBJ2-3 and V is TRBV7-2; 9 nucleotides agree with TRBD1. After removal of 5 bases from V and 5 bases from J, the junction contained 14 bases not matched to a gene. This CDR3 spans 17 amino acids. Germline CDR1 reads SGHTA; CDR2 reads FQGNSA. CDR3 loop: CASSPGQGGRALDTQYF. DNA of the CDR3: TGTGCCAGCAGCCCGGGACAGGGAGGAAGGGCATTAGATACGCAGTATTTT. Supplemented by reference TRBV7-2 and TRBJ2-3, the full variable domain reads GAGVSQSPSNKVTEKGKDVELRCDPISGHTALYWYRQSLGQGLEFLIYFQGNSAPDKSGLPSDRFSAERTGGSVSTLTIQRTQQEDSAVYLCASSPGQGGRALDTQYFGPGTRLTVL.

The chain couples TRBV19 to TRBJ1-6; tentative D call: TRBD1 (6 bases). Trimming left V 8 bases short and J 6 bases short, with 17 bases between. Germline CDR1 LNHDA, CDR2 SQIVND (reference sequence). This CDR3 is 15 amino acids long. The CDR3 protein is CASQMAGGSNSPLHF. The CDR3 DNA sequence: TGTGCCAGTCAGATGGCGGGGGGCAGTAATTCACCCCTCCACTTT.

The genes are TRBV28 and TRBJ2-7, with a weak D call TRBD1 (6 bases). Per germline, CDR1 MDHEN and CDR2 SYDVKM. V lost 4 bases to trimming and J lost 2 bases, with 15 bases between them. The CDR3 consists of 15 residues. The CDR3 region has the DNA TGTGCCAGCAGTTCGGTTAGAAACAGGGCCTACGAGCAGTACTTC. Translating it yields CASSSVRNRAYEQYF.

This chain links TRBV29-1 with TRBJ2-2, with D perhaps TRBD2 (5 bases). Germline CDR1 is SQVTM and CDR2 is ANQGSEA. Trimming stripped 4 bases from V and 5 bases from J, with 5 bases between. This CDR3 has 11 residues. The CDR3 sequence: CSVGGTGELFF. The CDR3 bases are TGCAGCGTTGGAGGGACCGGGGAGCTGTTTTTT.

As to this clone: At one end the junction does not follow the germline gene, possibly because of a read error. This sequence joins TRBV30 and TRBJ1-1, with 7 bases matching TRBD1. The CDR3 loop spans 13 amino acids. Germline V gives CDR1 GTSNPN, CDR2 SVGIG (reference sequence). The CDR3 bases are TGTGCCTGGGGGAAATACAGGGGCACTGACGCTTTCTTT. Its protein is CAWGKYRGTDAFF. Variable domain in full (rest from reference TRBV30 and TRBJ1-1): SQTIHQWPATLVQPVGSPLSLECTVEGTSNPNLYWYRQAAGRGLQLLFYSVGIGQISSEVPQNLSASRPQDRQFILSSKKLLLSDSGFYLCAWGKYRGTDAFFGQGTRLTVV.

In its sample, this clone was seen once. J is TRBJ2-7 and V is TRBV11-2; 9 positions agree with TRBD2. V shed 4 bases, J shed 0 bases, and the junction held 4 bases outside the gene matches. CDR1 is SGHAT and CDR2 is FQNNGV in the germline V gene. The CDR3 runs 15 residues. DNA for the CDR3: TGTGCCAGCAGCTCGAGACTAGCGGCCTCCTACGAGCAGTACTTC. This codes for CASSSRLAASYEQYF.

This rearrangement joins TRBV7-9 to TRBJ1-2; D perhaps matches TRBD1 (5 bases). The ends were cut back, 5 bases at V and 5 bases at J, with 12 bases in the middle. Germline V gives CDR1 SEHNR, CDR2 FQNEAQ (reference sequence). The CDR3 is 13 residues long. CDR3 amino acids: CASSHDSTYGYTF. The CDR3 DNA follows: TGTGCCAGCAGCCACGACAGTACTTATGGCTACACCTTC.

The chain has TRBV5-1 and TRBJ2-6; TRBD1 aligns across 8 bases. The trim removed 6 bases at V and 1 base at J, leaving 9 bases unmatched. Germline values: CDR1 SGHRS, CDR2 YFSETQ. The CDR3 covers 17 residues. Here the CDR3 DNA reads TGCGCCAGCAACCCGGGACAGGTTCTTTCTGGGGCCAACGTCCTGACTTTC. Its protein product is CASNPGQVLSGANVLTF.

The chain carries TRBV28 and TRBJ2-3; a possible D gene is TRBD2 (5 bases). In germline, CDR1 is MDHEN, CDR2 SYDVKM. V lost 1 base, J lost 0 bases, and 20 bases lay in between. This CDR3 is 19 amino acids long. This CDR3 reads CASSLSGYTSEGSTDTQYF. CDR3 in DNA: TGTGCCAGCAGTTTATCTGGCTACACAAGTGAGGGAAGCACAGATACGCAGTATTTT.

The rearrangement joins TRBV2 to TRBJ2-1; tentative D call: TRBD1 (6 bases). The CDR3 loop spans 12 amino acids. The V gene's germline CDR1 is SNHLY and CDR2 FYNNEI. V was clipped by 6 bases and J by 6 bases, with 9 bases between them. CDR3 nucleotides: TGTGCCAGCAGACAACAGGGCAATGAGCAGTTCTTC. Protein: CASRQQGNEQFF. Combining the CDR3 with reference TRBV2 and TRBJ2-1 gives the whole variable domain EPEVTQTPSHQVTQMGQEVILRCVPISNHLYFYWYRQILGQKVEFLVSFYNNEISEKSEIFDDQFSVERPDGSNFTLKIRSTKLEDSAMYFCASRQQGNEQFFGPGTRLTVL.

This chain uses TRBV6-1 with TRBJ2-2; TRBD2 matches 14 bases. Per the germline V gene, CDR1 is MNHNS and CDR2 is SASEGT. J lost 7 bases, V lost 6 bases, and 4 bases had no gene match. CDR3 length: 15 residues. The CDR3 loop reads CASRGLAGVYGELFF. CDR3 sequence (DNA): TGTGCCAGCAGGGGACTAGCGGGAGTTTACGGGGAGCTGTTTTTT.

The genes are TRBV7-9 and TRBJ2-7, with a possible D match to TRBD1 (5 bases). The CDR3 consists of 11 residues. Trimming removed 3 bases at V and 6 bases at J, with 6 bases between. Germline CDR1 reads SEHNR; CDR2 reads FQNEAQ (reference sequence). CDR3 in amino acids: CASSFQGEQYF. CDR3 coding DNA: TGTGCCAGCAGCTTCCAGGGCGAGCAGTACTTC.

The rearrangement joins TRBV5-1 to TRBJ2-3; possible D gene TRBD1, 5 bases. Trimming removed 4 bases from V and 2 bases from J, with 11 bases in between. The germline gives CDR1 SGHRS, CDR2 YFSETQ. This CDR3 has 14 residues. CDR3 nucleotides: TGCGCCAGCAGCGGGGCAGCCACCACAGATACGCAGTATTTT. Amino acids: CASSGAATTDTQYF. Full variable domain (missing parts from reference TRBV5-1 and TRBJ2-3): KAGVTQTPRYLIKTRGQQVTLSCSPISGHRSVSWYQQTPGQGLQFLFEYFSETQRNKGNFPGRFSGRQFSNSRSEMNVSTLELGDSALYLCASSGAATTDTQYFGPGTRLTVL.

A note on this clone: The junction departs from germline at one end; a sequencing error may be responsible. The gene calls are TRBV7-9 and TRBJ1-5; TRBD1 matches at 7 bases. The CDR3 is 18 amino acids. Germline assignment: CDR1 SEHNR and CDR2 FQNEAQ (reference sequence). The CDR3 bases are TGTTCCAGCAGCTTATTTGTAGACAGGGAAGACTTCGGACAGCCCCAGCATTTT. Protein sequence: CSSSLFVDREDFGQPQHF.

This chain links TRBV7-6 with TRBJ2-2; TRBD2 matches at 8 bases. The CDR3 contains 15 residues. CDR1 and CDR2 from the germline V gene are SGHVS and FNYEAQ. The V segment lost 8 bases and the J segment 6 bases; nucleotides outside the gene matches: 11. The CDR3 bases are TGTGCCAGCTTAACGGGAGGGCCGGAGTCCGGGGAGCTGTTTTTT. This codes for CASLTGGPESGELFF.

This clone was counted only a few times. The gene calls are TRBV6-5 and TRBJ2-3; 10 bases align to TRBD2. Germline V gene data show CDR1 as MNHEY and CDR2 as SVGAGI. The CDR3 is 15 residues long. V dropped 2 bases and J dropped 3; count of bases not matched to a gene: 2. CDR3 residues: CASSYEGLATDTQYF. CDR3 bases: TGTGCCAGCAGTTACGAGGGACTAGCGACAGATACGCAGTATTTT.

The rearrangement uses TRBV7-9 and TRBJ2-3; 7 bases fit TRBD2. CDR1 is SEHNR and CDR2 is FQNEAQ in the germline V gene (reference sequence). V lost 5 bases, J lost 3 bases, and 17 bases stayed unmatched. CDR3 length: 18 residues. As DNA, the CDR3 is TGTGCCAGCAGCCTGTCCGGGAGGCCCCGCAACCTAACAGATACGCAGTATTTT. Its translation is CASSLSGRPRNLTDTQYF.

CDR3 loop: CASTNQETQYF. CDR3 DNA sequence: TGTGCCAGCACTAACCAAGAGACCCAGTACTTC. This chain connects TRBV2 to TRBJ2-5; unclear D gene. Per germline, CDR1 SNHLY and CDR2 FYNNEI. The ends were cut back, 7 bases at V and 0 bases at J, with 3 bases in the middle. This CDR3 region has 11 residues.

This clone was recorded once. This rearrangement joins TRBV14 to TRBJ1-4, with 9 bases fitting TRBD1. The J segment lost 8 bases and the V segment lost 3 bases, leaving 7 bases of the junction unmatched. Per the germline V gene, CDR1 is SGHDN and CDR2 is FVKESK. CDR3 length equals 15 residues. The CDR3 DNA is TGTGCCAGCAGCCACTGGACAGGGGCTTGGGAAAAACTGTTTTTT. Translated: CASSHWTGAWEKLFF.

The chain recombines TRBV10-3 with TRBJ2-3; 7 nucleotides align to TRBD2. The CDR3 sequence is 17 residues long. V lost 2 bases, J lost 4 bases, and 12 bases stayed unmatched. The germline gives CDR1 ENHRY, CDR2 SYGVKD. In DNA form, the CDR3 reads TGTGCCATCAGTGAGGTACCGGGACTAACTGAATCAGATACGCAGTATTTT. Protein product: CAISEVPGLTESDTQYF.

The chain recombines TRBV19 with TRBJ1-2; 10 bases align to TRBD1. Germline V lookup: CDR1 LNHDA, CDR2 SQIVND (reference sequence). The CDR3 loop spans 12 amino acids. The J segment lost 13 bases and the V segment lost 5 bases, leaving 7 bases of the junction unmatched. The CDR3 here is CASSRQGATITF. The CDR3 bases are TGTGCCAGTAGTCGACAGGGGGCAACGATCACCTTC.

The chain is built from TRBV7-2 and TRBJ1-5, with a possible D match to TRBD1 (5 bases). The CDR3 covers 16 residues. The germline V and J ends were trimmed by 2 bases and 1 base, with 12 bases remaining between them. Germline CDR1 reads SGHTA; CDR2 reads FQGNSA. CDR3 DNA: TGTGCCAGCAGCTTAATCGACAGACCAAGCAATCAGCCCCAGCATTTT. It translates to CASSLIDRPSNQPQHF.